This TCR beta chain originates from a study of shared clonotypes between healthy human individuals. Germline values: CDR1 MGHRA, CDR2 YSYEKL. This CDR3 is 16 amino acids long. V was pared by 2 bases and J by 10 bases, with 13 bases of the junction left unmatched. The method was immunoSEQ multiplex PCR; TCRdb's version includes in-frame clones alone and lacks a portion of them. The sample carries about 2.4 million clones, under 95% recorded once. This chain connects TRBV4-1 to TRBJ2-1; 8 bases line up with TRBD2. This TCR was sampled from a man between 18 and 35 years old in good health. Some clones in this sample may be carry-over from other donors' samples. The sequencing sample was made of naive CD4+ T cells from PBMCs. As for subset: CD45RA+ positively selected. The CDR3 is CASSQTGTRGVGEQFF. DNA of the CDR3: TGCGCCAGCAGCCAAACCGGGACTAGAGGGGTGGGGGAGCAGTTCTTC.